Sequencing of this TCR beta chain was carried out in a study of T-cell memory formation after mild COVID-19. On the study more broadly: The TCR clusters were mostly specific to one donor.

5'RACE primed from the constant segment yielded TCR alpha and TCR beta cDNA libraries bearing sample barcodes and UMIs. From the 5' RACE reads, TCRdb called clonotypes with MiXCR, one entry per CDR3 protein. Among approximately 210,000 distinct CDR3 sequences, about a sixth were seen once, and the ten largest hold 2.4%. This clonotype occurred once. Its target is not known. Study observations and caveats: Shrinking CD4+ clones were chiefly CM and EM; CD8+ ones were chiefly EMRA.

The TCR originated in an adult woman who had mild COVID-19 (a few samples of this study predate the infection). Cell type and time point are not known. The source material was PBMCs or a T cell subset sorted from them (not recorded which).

CDR3 region: CASNVGGNQPQHF. The CDR3 DNA follows: TGTGCCAGCAATGTTGGAGGAAATCAGCCCCAGCATTTT. The J gene is TRBJ1-5, the V gene TRBV6-1, with no clear D. Germline values: CDR1 MNHNS, CDR2 SASEGT. V gave up 7 bases and J gave up 4 bases, with 11 bases separating them. The CDR3 loop spans 13 amino acids.